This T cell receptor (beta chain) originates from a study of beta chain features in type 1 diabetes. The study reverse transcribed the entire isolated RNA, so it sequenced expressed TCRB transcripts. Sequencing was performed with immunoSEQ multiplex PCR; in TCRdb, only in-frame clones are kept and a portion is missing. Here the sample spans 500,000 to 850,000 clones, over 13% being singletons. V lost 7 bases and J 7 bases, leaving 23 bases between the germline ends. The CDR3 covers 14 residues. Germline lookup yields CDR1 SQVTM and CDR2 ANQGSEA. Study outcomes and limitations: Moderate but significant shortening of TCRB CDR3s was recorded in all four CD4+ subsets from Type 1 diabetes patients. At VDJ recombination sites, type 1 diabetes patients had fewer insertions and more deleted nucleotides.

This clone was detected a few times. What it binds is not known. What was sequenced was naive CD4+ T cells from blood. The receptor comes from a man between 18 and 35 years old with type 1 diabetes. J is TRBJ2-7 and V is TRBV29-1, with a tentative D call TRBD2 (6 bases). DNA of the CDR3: TGCAGCGCCTCCCGCTCGCGGGGCGGGGTGGAGCAGTACTTC. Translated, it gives CSASRSRGGVEQYF.